This T cell receptor beta chain derives from a study of blood T cell repertoires in COVID-19. For the study at large: Sites in the United States, Italy and Spain provided acute and convalescent COVID-19 samples. Sources were T cells, B-cell-depleted T cells, or PBMCs; the material itself was cDNA or gDNA.

This CDR3 has 14 residues. Germline CDR1 MNHEY, CDR2 SVGEGT. The V and J ends lost 6 bases and 9 bases, in that order; junction bases with no gene match: 10. Original data processing: Cell counts per sample came from amplifying reference gene primers. Clones were sequenced by immunoSEQ multiplex PCR, and TCRdb holds only the in-frame ones, with some missing. Clone size and V and J calls were adopted from that table, with D and trimming inferred from the DNA. This table holds about 37,000 clones, 87% found once. Sequenced material: peripheral blood. The chain recombines TRBV6-2 or TRBV6-3 with TRBJ2-1; 8 bases agree with TRBD1. The clonotype originates from a human donor in a cohort sampled during active COVID-19. CDR3 sequence (DNA): TGTGCCAGCAGCTCACACCAGGGGGCGGGTGAGCAGTTCTTC. Residues: CASSSHQGAGEQFF.